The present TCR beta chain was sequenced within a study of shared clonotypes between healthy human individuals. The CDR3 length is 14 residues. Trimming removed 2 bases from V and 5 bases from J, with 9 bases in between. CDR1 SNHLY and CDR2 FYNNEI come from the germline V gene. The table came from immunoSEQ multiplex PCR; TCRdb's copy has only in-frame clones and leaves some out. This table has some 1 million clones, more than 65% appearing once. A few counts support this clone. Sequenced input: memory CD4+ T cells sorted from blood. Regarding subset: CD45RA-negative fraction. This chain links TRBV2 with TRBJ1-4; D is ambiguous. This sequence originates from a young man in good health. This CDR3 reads CASSENLRNEKLFF. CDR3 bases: TGTGCCAGCAGTGAAAATTTGCGGAATGAAAAACTGTTTTTT.